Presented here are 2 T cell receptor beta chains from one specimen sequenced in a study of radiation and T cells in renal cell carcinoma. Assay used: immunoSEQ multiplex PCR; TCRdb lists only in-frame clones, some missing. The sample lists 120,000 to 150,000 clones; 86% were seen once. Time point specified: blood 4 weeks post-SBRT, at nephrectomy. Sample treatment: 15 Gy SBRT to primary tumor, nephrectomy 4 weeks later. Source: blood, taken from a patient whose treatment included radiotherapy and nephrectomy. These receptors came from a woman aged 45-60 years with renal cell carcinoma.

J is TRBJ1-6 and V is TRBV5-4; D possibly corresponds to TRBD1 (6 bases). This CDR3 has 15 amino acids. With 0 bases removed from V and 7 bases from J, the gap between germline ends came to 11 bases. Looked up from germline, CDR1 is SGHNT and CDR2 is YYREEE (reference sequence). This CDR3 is CASSLGGTGNSPLHF. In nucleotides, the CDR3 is TGTGCCAGCAGCTTGGGGGGCACAGGGAATTCACCCCTCCACTTT.

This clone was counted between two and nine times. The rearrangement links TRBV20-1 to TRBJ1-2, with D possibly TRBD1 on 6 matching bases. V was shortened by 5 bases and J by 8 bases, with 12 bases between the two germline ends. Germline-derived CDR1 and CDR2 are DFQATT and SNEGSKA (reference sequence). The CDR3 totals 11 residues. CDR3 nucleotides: TGCAGTGCTGCTCAGGGGTGGGGCTACACCTTC. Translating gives CSAAQGWGYTF.